This T cell receptor (beta chain) is drawn from a study of T-cell reconstitution after alpha-beta-depleted transplantation in children. The TCRbeta library was prepared with unique molecular identifiers. MiXCR, applied by TCRdb to the PCR reads, yields one record per CDR3 protein. This table holds 450,000 to 550,000 distinct CDR3 sequences, approximately 10% found once. The CDR3 has 13 amino acids. Germline V gene lookup returns CDR1 SQVTM and CDR2 ANQGSEA. The V end was cut by 4 bases, the J end by 4 bases, with 11 bases between. This clonotype was found many times. This TCR came from a female patient younger than 10 who had a stem cell transplant for aplastic anemia, so the T cells may come from the graft donor. Sequencing was performed on PBMCs, mostly from graft donor cells, taken 180 days after TCRalphabeta/CD19-depleted stem cell transplant. This sequence joins TRBV29-1 and TRBJ1-3, with D hard to call. CDR3 in DNA: TGCAGCGTTGCCGGGGTCGCGGGAAACACCATATATTTT. This translates into CSVAGVAGNTIYF. Based on the CDR3 plus reference TRBV29-1 and TRBJ1-3, the full variable domain is SAVISQKPSRDICQRGTSLTIQCQVDSQVTMMFWYRQQPGQSLTLIATANQGSEATYESGFVIDKFPISRPNLTFSTLTVSNMSPEDSSIYLCSVAGVAGNTIYFGEGSWLTVV.